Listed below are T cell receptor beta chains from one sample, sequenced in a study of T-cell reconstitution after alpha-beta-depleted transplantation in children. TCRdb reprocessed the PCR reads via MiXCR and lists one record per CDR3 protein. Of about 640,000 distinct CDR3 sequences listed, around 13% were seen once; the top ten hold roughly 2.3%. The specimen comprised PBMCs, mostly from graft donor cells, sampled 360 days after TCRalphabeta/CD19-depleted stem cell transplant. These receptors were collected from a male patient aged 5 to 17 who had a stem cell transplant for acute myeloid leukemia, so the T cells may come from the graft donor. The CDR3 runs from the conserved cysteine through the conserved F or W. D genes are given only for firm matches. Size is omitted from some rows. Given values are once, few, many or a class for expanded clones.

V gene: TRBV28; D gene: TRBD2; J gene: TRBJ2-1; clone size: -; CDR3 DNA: TGTGCCACCAGACTAGCGGGAGGCCTATGGGATGAGCAGTTCTTC; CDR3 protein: CATRLAGGLWDEQFF
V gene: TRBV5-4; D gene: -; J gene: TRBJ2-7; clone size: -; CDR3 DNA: TGTGCCAGCAGCGGGGGGCTAGTCTTGGAGCAGTACTTC; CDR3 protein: CASSGGLVLEQYF
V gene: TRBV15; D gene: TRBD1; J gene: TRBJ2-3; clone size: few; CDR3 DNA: TGTGCCACGCCGGGACAGCTTAGCACAGATACGCAGTATTTT; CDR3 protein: CATPGQLSTDTQYF
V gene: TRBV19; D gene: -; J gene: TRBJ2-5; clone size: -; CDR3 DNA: TGTGCCAGTAGTGTTGGACGGAAAGAGACCCAGTACTTC; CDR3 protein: CASSVGRKETQYF
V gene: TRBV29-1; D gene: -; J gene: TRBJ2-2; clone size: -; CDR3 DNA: TGCAGCGTTGGGACTATTGCCACCGGGGAGCTGTTTTTT; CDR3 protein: CSVGTIATGELFF
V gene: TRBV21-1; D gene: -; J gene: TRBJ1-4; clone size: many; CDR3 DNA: TGTGCCAGCAGCAAAGCGGTTGACAGGGCTTCCAAGCGAACTAATGAAAAACTGTTTTTT; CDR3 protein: CASSKAVDRASKRTNEKLFF
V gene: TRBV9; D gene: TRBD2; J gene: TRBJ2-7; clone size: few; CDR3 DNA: TGTGCCAGCAGCGGTGGGGGACTAGCGGGCCCCCTCAAAGGGGAGCAGTACTTC; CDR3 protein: CASSGGGLAGPLKGEQYF
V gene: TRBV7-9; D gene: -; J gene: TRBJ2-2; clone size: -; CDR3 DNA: TGTGCCAGCAGCCCGGGAGATCCGAACACCGGGGAGCTGTTTTTT; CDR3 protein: CASSPGDPNTGELFF
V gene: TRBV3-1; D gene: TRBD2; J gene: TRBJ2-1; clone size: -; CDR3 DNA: TGTGCCAGCAGCCCCGGACTAGCGGAGAACTCCTACAATGAGCAGTTCTTC; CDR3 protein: CASSPGLAENSYNEQFF
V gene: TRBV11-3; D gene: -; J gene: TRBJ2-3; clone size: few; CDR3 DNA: TGTGCCAGCAGCTTAGGAGGTGAAGGGTCGGCAGATACGCAGTATTTT; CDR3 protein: CASSLGGEGSADTQYF
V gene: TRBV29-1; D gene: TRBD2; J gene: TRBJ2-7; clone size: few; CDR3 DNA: TGCAGCGTTGCTGGGACTAGCCATGCCGAGCAGTACTTC; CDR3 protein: CSVAGTSHAEQYF
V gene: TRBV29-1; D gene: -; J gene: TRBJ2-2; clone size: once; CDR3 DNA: TGCAGCGTTGTAATATCCCTCGGGGAGCTGTTTTTT; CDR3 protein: CSVVISLGELFF
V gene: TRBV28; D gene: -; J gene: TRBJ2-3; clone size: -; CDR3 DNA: TGTGCCAGCAGCCCCCTGACAGCCGTATTCACAGATACGCAGTATTTT; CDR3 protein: CASSPLTAVFTDTQYF
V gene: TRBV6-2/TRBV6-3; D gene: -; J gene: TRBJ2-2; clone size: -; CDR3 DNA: TGTGCCAGCAGTTACTCGTTCCCCTCGGCCACCGGGGAGCTGTTTTTT; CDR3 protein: CASSYSFPSATGELFF
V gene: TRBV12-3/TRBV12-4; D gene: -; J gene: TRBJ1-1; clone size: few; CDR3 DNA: TGTGCCAGCAGTTTAGCGAAGAGATCGAGGGGCACTGAAGCTTTCTTT; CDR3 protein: CASSLAKRSRGTEAFF
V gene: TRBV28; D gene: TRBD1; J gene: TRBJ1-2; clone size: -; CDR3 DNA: TGTGCCAGCAGCCCCCCGGACAGGTTTAACTATGGCTACACCTTC; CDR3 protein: CASSPPDRFNYGYTF
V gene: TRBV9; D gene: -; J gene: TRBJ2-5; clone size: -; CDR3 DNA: TGTGCCAGCAGCCCGAGAGGACAGTGGGATTCCCAGTACTTC; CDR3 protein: CASSPRGQWDSQYF
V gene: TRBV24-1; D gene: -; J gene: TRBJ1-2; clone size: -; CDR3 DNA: TGTGCCACCAGTGACTCTGGACAATTCTATGGCTACACCTTC; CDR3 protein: CATSDSGQFYGYTF
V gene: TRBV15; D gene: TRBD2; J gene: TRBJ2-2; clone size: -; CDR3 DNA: TGTGCCACCAGCAGAGATGGCAGGACTAGCGGACGGGGCGGGGAGCTGTTTTTT; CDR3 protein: CATSRDGRTSGRGGELFF
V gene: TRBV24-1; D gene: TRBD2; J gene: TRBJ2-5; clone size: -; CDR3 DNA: TGTGCCACCAGTGGGCTAGCGGATCAAGAGACCCAGTACTTC; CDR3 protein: CATSGLADQETQYF
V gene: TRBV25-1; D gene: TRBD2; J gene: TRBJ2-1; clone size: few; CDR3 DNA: TGTGCCAGCAGTTCACACCCTCCTAGCGGGAGTCTATCCTACAATGAGCAGTTCTTC; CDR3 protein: CASSSHPPSGSLSYNEQFF
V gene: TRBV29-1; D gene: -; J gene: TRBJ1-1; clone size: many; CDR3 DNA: TGCAGCGTTGGGGCTACAGGGCCCATGAACACTGAAGCTTTCTTT; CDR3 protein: CSVGATGPMNTEAFF
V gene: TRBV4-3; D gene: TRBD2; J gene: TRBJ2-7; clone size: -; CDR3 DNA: TGCGCCAGCAGCCAAGACAGGGTTAGCGGGCGCGAGCAGTACTTC; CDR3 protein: CASSQDRVSGREQYF
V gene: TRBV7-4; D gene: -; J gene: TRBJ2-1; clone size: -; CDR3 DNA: TGTGCCAGCAGCTTAACCGATATCTACAATGAGCAGTTCTTC; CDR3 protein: CASSLTDIYNEQFF
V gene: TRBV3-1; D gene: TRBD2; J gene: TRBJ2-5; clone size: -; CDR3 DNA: TGTGCCAGCAGCCAAGATGCGGGAGTATCGGAGACCCAGTACTTC; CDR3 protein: CASSQDAGVSETQYF
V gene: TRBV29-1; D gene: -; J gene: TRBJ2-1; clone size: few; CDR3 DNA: TGCAGCGTCACGGGGTTCCCTCGGGGGAATGAGCAGTTCTTC; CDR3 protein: CSVTGFPRGNEQFF
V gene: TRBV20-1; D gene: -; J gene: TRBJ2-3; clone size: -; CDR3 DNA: TGCAGTGCTAGTGACAGTGCCCGGAACACAGATACGCAGTATTTT; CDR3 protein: CSASDSARNTDTQYF
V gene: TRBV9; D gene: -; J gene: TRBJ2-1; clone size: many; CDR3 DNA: TGTGCCAGCAGCCCACAGGCCTTCTCCTACAATGAGCAGTTCTTC; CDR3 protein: CASSPQAFSYNEQFF
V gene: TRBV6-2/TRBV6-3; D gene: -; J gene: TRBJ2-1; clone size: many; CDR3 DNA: TGTGCCAGCAGTAGAACAACCGGGACTCTCCGTCCGTCCTACAATGAGCAGTTCTTC; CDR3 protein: CASSRTTGTLRPSYNEQFF
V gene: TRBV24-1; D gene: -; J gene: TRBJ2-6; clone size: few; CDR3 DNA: TGTGCCACCAGTGGGAATGGGGTGCTATCTGGGGCCAACGTCCTGACTTTC; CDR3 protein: CATSGNGVLSGANVLTF
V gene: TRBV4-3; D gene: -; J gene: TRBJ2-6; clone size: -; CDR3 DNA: TGCGCCAGCAGCCAAGACCCGGACAGGGAGGGCTTCCGGGCCAACGTCCTGACTTTC; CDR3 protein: CASSQDPDREGFRANVLTF
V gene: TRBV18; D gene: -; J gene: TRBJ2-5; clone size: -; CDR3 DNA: TGTGCCAGCTCACCACCTGGACAGTACCAAGAGACCCAGTACTTC; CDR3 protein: CASSPPGQYQETQYF
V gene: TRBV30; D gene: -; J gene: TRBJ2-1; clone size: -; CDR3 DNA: TGTGCCTGGAGTGGTGTCAGGACACCCCACAATGAGCAGTTCTTC; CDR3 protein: CAWSGVRTPHNEQFF
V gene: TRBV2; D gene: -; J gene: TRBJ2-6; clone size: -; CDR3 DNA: TGTGCCAAACAGGGAACTGGGGCCAACGTCCTGACTTTC; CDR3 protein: CAKQGTGANVLTF
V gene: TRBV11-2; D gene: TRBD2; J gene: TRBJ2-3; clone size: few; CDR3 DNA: TGTGCCAGCAGCTTAGATCCCATAGCGGGAGCCGATACGCAGTATTTT; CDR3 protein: CASSLDPIAGADTQYF
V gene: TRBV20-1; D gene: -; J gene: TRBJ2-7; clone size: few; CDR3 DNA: TGCTGTGCTAGAGATCGGTCGCTACAGCTGACCTACGAGCAGTACTTC; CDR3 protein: CCARDRSLQLTYEQYF
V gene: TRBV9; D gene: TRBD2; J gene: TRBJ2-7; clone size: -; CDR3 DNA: TGTGCCAGCAGCGTTAGCGGGAGCCGGTCCTACGAGCAGTACTTC; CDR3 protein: CASSVSGSRSYEQYF
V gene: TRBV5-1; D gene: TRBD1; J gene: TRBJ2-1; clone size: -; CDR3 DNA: TGCGCCAGCAGCAGGGACAGGGGGAGAGGGGATGAGCAGTTCTTC; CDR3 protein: CASSRDRGRGDEQFF
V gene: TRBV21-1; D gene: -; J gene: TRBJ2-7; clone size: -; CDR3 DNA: TGTGCCAGCAGGTGGGAAGGATCCTACGAGCAGTACTTC; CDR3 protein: CASRWEGSYEQYF
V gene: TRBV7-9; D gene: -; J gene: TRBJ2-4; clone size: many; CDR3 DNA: TGTGCCAGTAGCGCGGCAAACATTCAGTACTTC; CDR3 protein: CASSAANIQYF
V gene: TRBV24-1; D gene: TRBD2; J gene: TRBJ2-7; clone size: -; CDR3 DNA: TGTGCCACCAGTAATGGAGGCGGGAGTGTGTACGAGCAGTACTTC; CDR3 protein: CATSNGGGSVYEQYF
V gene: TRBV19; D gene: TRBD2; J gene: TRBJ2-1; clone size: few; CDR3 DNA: TGTGCCAGTAGTACCTACGCGGGAGTAGGTCCCCATGGGTACAATGAGCAGTTCTTC; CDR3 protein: CASSTYAGVGPHGYNEQFF
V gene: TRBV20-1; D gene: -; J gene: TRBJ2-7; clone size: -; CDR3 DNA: TGCAGTGCGTTTAGCCCCTACGAGCAGTACTTC; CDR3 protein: CSAFSPYEQYF